This is a list of T cell receptor beta chains from one sample in a study of monozygotic twins with cystic fibrosis. Data came from immunoSEQ multiplex PCR; TCRdb stores just in-frame clones and leaves some out. The sample yields tens of thousands of clones, 90% seen once. Sequenced material: blood. The receptors derive from a girl aged 2-15 years with cystic fibrosis. CDR3s include the opening cysteine and the closing phenylalanine or tryptophan. The order of the fields is clone size, CDR3 length, V gene, J gene, D gene, CDR3 DNA, CDR3 protein. A D gene is named only where the DNA matches it firmly. Not all rows give a size; the values are once, few, many and, for expanded clones, a class.

NA,14,TRBV6-6,TRBJ2-7,TRBD1,TGTGCCAGCAGTAGGGGGCAGGGTAGCAACGAGCAGTACTTC,CASSRGQGSNEQYF
NA,13,TRBV6-5,TRBJ1-4,NA,TGTGCCAGCAGAAACAGGCCGGATGAAAAACTGTTTTTT,CASRNRPDEKLFF
NA,12,TRBV14,TRBJ2-7,NA,TGTGCCAGCAGCCAAACTGTCTACGAGCAGTACTTC,CASSQTVYEQYF
once,15,TRBV9,TRBJ2-3,NA,TGTGCCAGCAGCGTAGATCCTAGCTTCACAGATACGCAGTATTTT,CASSVDPSFTDTQYF
NA,16,TRBV6-5,TRBJ1-6,TRBD1,TGTGCCAGCAGTTACTCTGTGGGGACAGGGTTTTCACCCCTCCACTTT,CASSYSVGTGFSPLHF
NA,15,TRBV2,TRBJ2-7,NA,TGTGCCAGCAGTGGCCGGGGCAGGCGATCCTACGAGCAGTACTTC,CASSGRGRRSYEQYF
NA,15,TRBV7-9,TRBJ1-2,TRBD1,TGTGCCAGCAGCTATCAAGACAGGGGCCTCTATGGCTACACCTTC,CASSYQDRGLYGYTF
NA,16,TRBV6-1,TRBJ2-7,NA,TGTGCCAGCAGTGAAAGGGGACACCTGAGCTCCTACGAGCAGTACTTC,CASSERGHLSSYEQYF
NA,16,TRBV7-8,TRBJ1-4,NA,TGTGCCAGCAGCTCCATGGCCGTTGCAACTAATGAAAAACTGTTTTTT,CASSSMAVATNEKLFF
NA,17,TRBV5-1,TRBJ2-5,NA,TGCGCCAGCTCTAACCCGGGGGCGGGGGCTCTACAAGAGACCCAGTACTTC,CASSNPGAGALQETQYF
NA,17,TRBV15,TRBJ2-7,TRBD2,TGTGCCACCAGCAGAGAGGGACTAAGCGGGGGCACCTACGAGCAGTACTTC,CATSREGLSGGTYEQYF
NA,16,TRBV15,TRBJ2-3,TRBD2,TGTGCCACCAGCAGGAAGCGGGGGGGCCTTCCCTATACGCAGTATTTT,CATSRKRGGLPYTQYF
NA,11,TRBV19,TRBJ1-2,TRBD1,TGTGCCAGGACAGGGGGCTATGGCTACACCTTC,CARTGGYGYTF
NA,14,TRBV7-3,TRBJ2-5,NA,TGTGCCAGCAGCTTTAATGGGCTAGCGGAGACCCAGTACTTC,CASSFNGLAETQYF
NA,14,TRBV5-1,TRBJ2-7,NA,TGCGCCAGCAGCTTGGTTCACAGGTCCTACGAGCAGTACTTC,CASSLVHRSYEQYF
once,15,TRBV6-4,TRBJ1-2,NA,TGTGCCAGCAGTGACTCACCTAGAAAAATCTATGGCTACACCTTC,CASSDSPRKIYGYTF
NA,11,TRBV29-1,TRBJ2-4,NA,TGCAGCGTTCCGGGGGAAAACATTCAGTACTTC,CSVPGENIQYF